The 26 T cell receptor beta chains below come from one sample, sequenced in a study of T-cell memory formation after mild COVID-19. Each CDR3 protein is one row after TCRdb ran MiXCR on the 5' RACE reads. The table records 200,000 to 250,000 distinct CDR3 sequences, 9.5% of them present only once. Input material: PBMCs or a T cell subset sorted from them (not recorded which). Source of these receptors: a man aged 18 to 30 who had mild COVID-19 (a few samples of this study predate the infection). Cell type and time point are not known.

A few counts support this clonotype. The gene calls are TRBV7-3 and TRBJ2-3; 13 bases are shared with TRBD2. The CDR3 is 17 amino acids. V was pared by 3 bases and J by 2 bases, with 5 bases of the junction left unmatched. Per the germline V gene, CDR1 is SGHTA and CDR2 is FQGTGA. This chain's CDR3 is CASSFMTSGGNTDTQYF. DNA of the CDR3: TGTGCCAGCAGCTTTATGACTAGCGGGGGGAACACAGATACGCAGTATTTT.

This clonotype was counted between two and nine times. The chain employs TRBV7-8 and TRBJ2-7; the match to TRBD1 covers 7 bases. Germline CDR1 and CDR2: SGHVS and FQNEAQ. The J segment lost 7 bases and the V segment lost 3 bases, leaving 6 bases of the junction unmatched. The CDR3 consists of 13 residues. Here the CDR3 DNA reads TGTGCCAGCAGCTTTGAGGGGGCTCAAGAGCAGTACGTC. It specifies CASSFEGAQEQYV.

This clonotype was recorded once. V and J are TRBV20-1 and TRBJ2-5, with 9 bases aligning to TRBD2. V dropped 5 bases and J dropped 2; count of bases not matched to a gene: 0. This CDR3 comprises 12 residues. Germline V gene data show CDR1 as DFQATT and CDR2 as SNEGSKA (reference sequence). In nucleotides, the CDR3 is TGCAGTGCTCTAGCGGGACAAGAGACCCAGTACTTC. Its translation is CSALAGQETQYF.

This chain uses TRBV2 with TRBJ1-2; 12 positions agree with TRBD1. V was pared by 4 bases and J by 4 bases, with 10 bases of the junction left unmatched. Germline V gene sequence: CDR1 SNHLY, CDR2 FYNNEI. The CDR3 runs to 17 residues. CDR3 DNA: TGTGCCAGCAGTGCAAGGGACAGGGGGCTGGTACTCTATGGCTACACCTTC. Its protein is CASSARDRGLVLYGYTF.

Ten or more counts support this clonotype. V is TRBV7-6 and J is TRBJ2-1, with 11 bases that match TRBD2. J was trimmed by 6 bases and V by 3 bases; bases with no gene match: 7. CDR1 is SGHVS, CDR2 FNYEAQ, per germline. This CDR3 spans 16 amino acids. CDR3 in DNA: TGTGCCAGCAGCTTTACCCCTAGCGGGGGGATCAATGAGCAGTTCTTC. It translates to CASSFTPSGGINEQFF.

This clonotype has at least ten counts. V is TRBV18 and J is TRBJ1-1; no reliable D call. The germline gives CDR1 KGHSH, CDR2 LQKENI. The CDR3 is 12 amino acids. V lost 7 bases, J lost 0 bases, and 6 bases lay in between. In DNA, the CDR3 is TGTGCCAGCTTTAGAATGAACACTGAAGCTTTCTTT. Its protein product is CASFRMNTEAFF.

The chain is built from TRBV20-1 and TRBJ2-5; the D gene is possibly TRBD2 (6 bases). With 5 bases removed from V and 4 bases from J, the gap between germline ends came to 20 bases. The CDR3 is 15 residues long. Looked up from germline, CDR1 is DFQATT and CDR2 is SNEGSKA (reference sequence). The CDR3 bases are TGCAGTGCTCCCCGGTGGAGGGGATTCGGAGAGACCCAGTACTTC. It codes for CSAPRWRGFGETQYF.

This clonotype came up many times. The rearrangement links TRBV11-2 to TRBJ2-2, with 9 bases aligning to TRBD1. The CDR3 consists of 14 residues. Per germline, CDR1 SGHAT and CDR2 FQNNGV. Germline trimming cut 5 bases from V and 4 bases from J; bases unmatched to any gene: 2. The CDR3 reads CASSRGQGTGELFF. DNA of the CDR3: TGTGCCAGCAGCCGGGGACAGGGCACCGGGGAGCTGTTTTTT.

V usage is TRBV5-1 and J usage is TRBJ2-3, with 7 bases fitting TRBD1. This CDR3 region has 15 residues. CDR1 and CDR2 from the germline V gene are SGHRS and YFSETQ. After removal of 3 bases from V and 2 bases from J, the junction contained 6 bases not matched to a gene. DNA for the CDR3: TGCGCCAGCAGCTACCGGGACAGATACACAGATACGCAGTATTTT. Protein product: CASSYRDRYTDTQYF.

This chain connects TRBV2 to TRBJ1-2; D is uncertain. The CDR3 runs to 13 residues. V was pared by 5 bases and J by 5 bases, with 12 bases between. Germline CDR1 SNHLY, CDR2 FYNNEI. Written as DNA, the CDR3 is TGTGCCAGCAGTCGCAGGTCGTATTATGGCTACACCTTC. This translates into CASSRRSYYGYTF.

This clonotype was observed a handful of times. CDR3 in DNA: TGTGCCAGCAGCTTGGAGACAAACGGCTACACCTTC. Its translation is CASSLETNGYTF. The V gene is TRBV7-9, the J gene TRBJ1-2, with no clear D. Trimming removed 3 bases from V and 8 bases from J, with 10 bases in between. The CDR3 is 12 amino acids. CDR1 SEHNR and CDR2 FQNEAQ come from the germline V gene (reference sequence).

The chain uses TRBV24-1 and TRBJ2-2; possibly TRBD1 or TRBD2 for D (6 bases each). The V and J ends lost 7 bases and 4 bases respectively, with 12 bases between them. The CDR3 consists of 14 residues. Germline loops: CDR1 KGHDR, CDR2 SFDVKD. CDR3 bases: TGTGCCACCAGCGGGGGCGGCGGCACCGGGGAGCTGTTTTTT. Translation gives CATSGGGGTGELFF.

The chain joins TRBV20-1 to TRBJ1-2, with TRBD1 matching over 9 bases. V lost 1 base, J lost 8 bases, and 2 bases stayed unmatched. In germline, CDR1 is DFQATT, CDR2 SNEGSKA (reference sequence). This CDR3 spans 12 amino acids. Written as DNA, the CDR3 is TGCAGTGCTAGAGGACAGGGGGAGGGCTACACCTTC. This codes for CSARGQGEGYTF.

This chain connects TRBV6-6 to TRBJ1-2; TRBD1 might be the D (5 bases). Germline-derived CDR1 and CDR2 are MNHNY and SVGAGI (reference sequence). V gave up 0 bases and J gave up 4 bases, with 9 bases separating them. This CDR3 has 14 residues. CDR3 DNA sequence: TGTGCCAGCAGTTACTCGGGGGAGACCTATGGCTACACCTTC. The encoded protein is CASSYSGETYGYTF.

This clonotype has just a few counts. The rearrangement uses TRBV7-6 and TRBJ2-7; D perhaps matches TRBD1 (6 bases). Deletions cut 5 bases from V and 0 bases from J, with 17 bases between. Germline V gives CDR1 SGHVS, CDR2 FNYEAQ. The CDR3 is 16 amino acids. This CDR3 is CASSHPENRVSYEQYV. DNA for the CDR3: TGTGCCAGCAGCCACCCGGAGAACAGGGTCTCCTACGAGCAGTACGTC.

The rearrangement uses TRBV11-2 and TRBJ1-3, with a weak D call TRBD1 (5 bases). Germline V gene data show CDR1 as SGHAT and CDR2 as FQNNGV. V was clipped by 10 bases and J by 0 bases, with 16 bases between them. This CDR3 is built from 15 residues. CDR3 coding DNA: TGTGCCACCCAAGGGGCAGGACTCTCTGGAAACACCATATATTTT. It specifies CATQGAGLSGNTIYF.

This clonotype turned up a few times. The rearrangement joins TRBV15 to TRBJ1-3; no clear D. CDR1 is LNHNV, CDR2 YYDKDF, per germline (reference sequence). The CDR3 is 14 residues long. V was shortened by 5 bases and J by 0 bases, with 8 bases between the two germline ends. CDR3 nucleotide sequence: TGTGCCACCAGCGTCAGTGTCTCTGGAAACACCATATATTTT. This gives the protein CATSVSVSGNTIYF.

This clonotype was seen a handful of times. J is TRBJ1-5 and V is TRBV6-2 or TRBV6-3; D is ambiguous. Germline CDR1 reads MNHEY; CDR2 reads SVGEGT. Trimming removed 9 bases from V and 3 bases from J, with 15 bases in between. The length of the CDR3 is 14 residues. The CDR3 DNA follows: TGTGCCAGTAGCGAGGGCGGTCACAATCAGCCCCAGCATTTT. This gives the protein CASSEGGHNQPQHF.

The chain couples TRBV29-1 to TRBJ1-2, with TRBD1 identical over 11 bases. Germline V gives CDR1 SQVTM, CDR2 ANQGSEA. This CDR3 is built from 13 residues. J was trimmed by 4 bases and V by 8 bases; bases with no gene match: 6. The CDR3 region is CSTRGQGGYGYTF. The CDR3 nucleotides are TGCAGCACTAGGGGACAGGGGGGCTATGGCTACACCTTC.

In its sample, this clonotype was seen a few times. J is TRBJ1-1 and V is TRBV4-2, with TRBD1 matching over 7 bases. In germline, CDR1 is LGHNA, CDR2 YNFKEQ. Trimming removed 3 bases from V and 2 bases from J; junction bases left unmatched: 6. This CDR3 comprises 15 residues. The CDR3 nucleotides are TGTGCCAGCAGCCAGCCCGACAGGGAAAACACTGAAGCTTTCTTT. Encoded protein: CASSQPDRENTEAFF.

The table lists this clonotype with many counts. The genes are TRBV5-1 and TRBJ1-5; D unresolved. This CDR3 contains 15 residues. V was pared by 0 bases and J by 7 bases, with 14 bases between. The germline V gene has CDR1 SGHRS and CDR2 YFSETQ. CDR3 in amino acids: CASSLDGRFGQPQHF. As DNA, the CDR3 is TGCGCCAGCAGCTTGGACGGCAGGTTCGGGCAGCCCCAGCATTTT.

This clonotype has a handful of counts. V gene TRBV6-1 combines with J gene TRBJ2-7; D remains unclear. The CDR3 extends over 13 amino acids. Trimming cost V 0 bases and J 3 bases, with 6 bases left between them. Germline V gene sequence: CDR1 MNHNS, CDR2 SASEGT. CDR3 sequence (DNA): TGTGCCAGCAGTGAAGCTCACTACTACGAGCAGTACGTC. It translates to CASSEAHYYEQYV.

This chain uses TRBV11-2 with TRBJ2-5, with D tentatively TRBD2 (7 bases). V was pared by 5 bases and J by 3 bases, with 10 bases between. The CDR3 sequence is 13 residues long. CDR1 is SGHAT and CDR2 is FQNNGV in the germline V gene. CDR3 loop: CASSRGAEETQYF. CDR3 bases: TGTGCCAGCAGCCGGGGGGCGGAAGAGACCCAGTACTTC.

This rearrangement joins TRBV11-2 to TRBJ2-7; D is tentatively TRBD1 or TRBD2 (5 bases each). Trimming removed 5 bases from V and 6 bases from J, with 17 bases in between. The CDR3 has 14 amino acids. The germline V gene has CDR1 SGHAT and CDR2 FQNNGV. This CDR3 is CASSPPRERGEQYV. The CDR3 DNA is TGTGCCAGCAGCCCCCCCAGGGAGCGTGGCGAGCAGTACGTC.

This chain connects TRBV20-1 to TRBJ2-4; D assignment may be TRBD1 or TRBD2 (6 bases each). CDR3 length: 13 residues. Trimming took 0 bases from V and 16 from J, leaving 19 bases between them. Looked up from germline, CDR1 is DFQATT and CDR2 is SNEGSKA (reference sequence). This CDR3 is CSARDLTGAGSYF. The DNA for the CDR3 is TGCAGTGCTAGAGATCTAACGGGGGCGGGGAGTTACTTC.

The J gene is TRBJ1-3, the V gene TRBV12-3 or TRBV12-4; unclear D gene. The CDR3 is 13 residues long. V was pared by 6 bases and J by 2 bases, with 8 bases between. The CDR3 region is CASRDEPGNTIYF. CDR3 DNA: TGTGCCAGCAGGGATGAGCCTGGAAACACCATATATTTT.